This TCR beta chain was found in a study of T cell changes during pregnancy in multiple sclerosis. The protocol was immunoSEQ multiplex PCR, while the TCRdb copy is restricted to in-frame clones and leaves out a portion. The sample shows approximately 100,000 clones, approximately 92% of them seen only once. Germline lookup yields CDR1 SNHLY and CDR2 FYNNEI. CDR3 size: 14 residues. With 8 bases removed from V and 1 base from J, the gap between germline ends came to 12 bases. The sequencing used peripheral blood, collected in the first trimester of pregnancy. The clonotype originates from a female donor with multiple sclerosis, enrolled in a pregnancy study. The chain is built from TRBV2 and TRBJ2-1, with D possibly being TRBD1 (7 bases). The CDR3 nucleotides read TGTGCCAGCGGCCCAGGGGGGTCCTACAATGAGCAGTTCTTC. Amino acids: CASGPGGSYNEQFF.